These 30 T cell receptor beta chains were all obtained from the same sample, sequenced in a study of blood T cell repertoires in COVID-19. Some clones are missing from TCRdb's copy, which holds only in-frame ones; the method was immunoSEQ multiplex PCR. The sample holds some 200,000 clones, 80% seen once. Sample: PBMCs or T cells enriched from blood (not recorded which). Every receptor here comes from a woman aged 40 to 49 with acute COVID-19.

The chain links TRBV23-1 to TRBJ2-1; TRBD2 might be the D (5 bases). TRBV23-1 is an ORF; its function is uncertain. Trimming pared 6 bases from V and 0 bases from J, leaving 18 bases between. The CDR3 sequence is 17 residues long. CDR3 loop: CASSEAKRYLSYNEQFF. CDR3 DNA sequence: TGCGCCAGCAGCGAGGCAAAGCGGTACCTCTCCTACAATGAGCAGTTCTTC.

The rearrangement uses TRBV9 and TRBJ2-2, with 7 nucleotides matching TRBD1. The germline V gene has CDR1 SGDLS and CDR2 YYNGEE. CDR3 size: 16 residues. Unmatched junction bases numbered 7, after V lost 0 bases and J lost 5 bases. CDR3: CASSVGTGVGTGELFF. The CDR3 DNA reads TGTGCCAGCAGCGTAGGGACAGGCGTTGGTACCGGGGAGCTGTTTTTT.

The rearrangement links TRBV6-5 to TRBJ1-2; 8 bases fit TRBD1. The germline gives CDR1 MNHEY, CDR2 SVGAGI. The length of the CDR3 is 14 residues. J gave up 6 bases and V 5 bases, and 8 bases lay outside the gene matches. The CDR3 here is CASSRDRGRHGYTF. Here the CDR3 DNA reads TGTGCCAGCAGTCGCGACAGGGGTAGACATGGCTACACCTTC.

The chain uses TRBV5-1 and TRBJ1-6; 7 nucleotides line up with TRBD1. V lost 4 bases, J lost 7 bases, and 8 bases stayed unmatched. This CDR3 spans 15 amino acids. Germline CDR1 is SGHRS and CDR2 is YFSETQ. The CDR3: CASSDPQGPNSPLHF. CDR3 DNA: TGCGCCAGCAGCGACCCACAGGGGCCGAATTCACCCCTCCACTTT.

The chain links TRBV5-1 to TRBJ1-5; D uncertain. CDR3 length: 14 amino acids. Germline CDR1 SGHRS, CDR2 YFSETQ. Trimming stripped 0 bases from V and 4 bases from J, with 8 bases between. Here the CDR3 DNA reads TGCGCCAGCAGCTTGGGTGGCCTGAATCAGCCCCAGCATTTT. Protein: CASSLGGLNQPQHF. Filled out from reference TRBV5-1 and TRBJ1-5, the complete variable domain reads KAGVTQTPRYLIKTRGQQVTLSCSPISGHRSVSWYQQTPGQGLQFLFEYFSETQRNKGNFPGRFSGRQFSNSRSEMNVSTLELGDSALYLCASSLGGLNQPQHFGDGTRLSIL.

V is TRBV11-1 and J is TRBJ2-5; a possible D gene is TRBD2 (7 bases). This CDR3 comprises 15 residues. V lost 5 bases and J 0 bases, leaving 13 bases between the germline ends. The germline V gene has CDR1 SGHAT and CDR2 FQDESV (reference sequence). In DNA form, the CDR3 reads TGTGCCAGCAGCCCCGGGGGGCTGTACCAAGAGACCCAGTACTTC. Encoded protein: CASSPGGLYQETQYF.

The chain links TRBV5-1 to TRBJ2-3; no clear D gene. The V end lost 3 bases, the J end lost 5 bases, and 10 bases lay between the germline ends. The CDR3 spans 13 residues. CDR1 and CDR2 from the germline V gene are SGHRS and YFSETQ. CDR3 nucleotides: TGCGCCAGCAGCTCCGAAAGAGGAGATACGCAGTATTTT. It translates to CASSSERGDTQYF.

The V and J genes are TRBV11-2 and TRBJ1-1; 7 bases map to TRBD1. This CDR3 has 15 amino acids. In germline, CDR1 is SGHAT, CDR2 FQNNGV. Trimming at V came to 3 bases and at J to 4 bases, leaving 8 bases not matched to a gene. CDR3 in amino acids: CASSFHDRESTEAFF. The CDR3 DNA is TGTGCCAGCAGCTTCCACGACAGGGAGAGCACTGAAGCTTTCTTT. The full variable domain, its missing parts supplied by reference TRBV11-2 and TRBJ1-1, is EAGVAQSPRYKIIEKRQSVAFWCNPISGHATLYWYQQILGQGPKLLIQFQNNGVVDDSQLPKDRFSAERLKGVDSTLKIQPAKLEDSAVYLCASSFHDRESTEAFFGQGTRLTVV.

This sequence joins TRBV6-5 and TRBJ1-5; 8 bases align to TRBD1. Unmatched junction bases numbered 4, after V lost 10 bases and J lost 2 bases. Looked up from germline, CDR1 is MNHEY and CDR2 is SVGAGI. The CDR3 extends over 13 amino acids. CDR3 amino acids: CATRTGRNQPQHF. The CDR3 DNA reads as TGTGCCACCAGGACAGGGCGCAATCAGCCCCAGCATTTT.

The chain links TRBV13 to TRBJ2-2; D remains unclear. The CDR3 loop spans 14 amino acids. The germline CDR1 and CDR2 sequences are PRHDT and FYEKMQ (reference sequence). The germline V and J ends were trimmed by 3 bases and 6 bases, with 11 bases remaining between them. The CDR3 sequence: CASSFGESAGELFF. CDR3 DNA sequence: TGTGCCAGCAGCTTCGGTGAGTCGGCCGGGGAGCTGTTTTTT.

This clone came up a few times. The gene calls are TRBV2 and TRBJ2-5; 10 nucleotides line up with TRBD2. This CDR3 is 17 amino acids long. V trimming: 2 bases; J trimming: 0 bases; junction bases outside the gene matches: 6. The V gene's germline CDR1 is SNHLY and CDR2 FYNNEI. The CDR3: CASSERLAGQYQETQYF. In DNA, the CDR3 is TGTGCCAGCAGTGAACGACTAGCGGGTCAGTACCAAGAGACCCAGTACTTC.

V gene TRBV10-3 combines with J gene TRBJ2-1; tentatively, D is TRBD2 (5 bases). The CDR3 contains 13 residues. V lost 6 bases and J 5 bases, leaving 11 bases between the germline ends. The germline gives CDR1 ENHRY, CDR2 SYGVKD. For the CDR3, the DNA is TGTGCCATCAGGGTAGCGTCCAACAATGAGCAGTTCTTC. This codes for CAIRVASNNEQFF.

This clone was seen more than once but under ten times. V and J are TRBV11-3 and TRBJ2-1, with 10 nucleotides matching TRBD2. CDR1 SGHNT and CDR2 YENEEA come from the germline V gene. J was trimmed by 0 bases and V by 1 base; bases with no gene match: 3. This CDR3 is 17 amino acids long. The CDR3 sequence is CASSLASGRSSYNEQFF. Here the CDR3 DNA reads TGTGCCAGCAGCTTAGCTAGCGGGAGAAGCTCCTACAATGAGCAGTTCTTC.

The V call is TRBV7-9, the J call TRBJ1-3, with 10 positions matching TRBD1. The trim removed 1 base at V and 4 bases at J, leaving 4 bases unmatched. The CDR3 is made up of 16 amino acids. The germline V gene encodes CDR1 SEHNR and CDR2 FQNEAQ (reference sequence). The CDR3 bases are TGTGCCAGCAGCTTAGGGGACAGGGGATACGGAAACACCATATATTTT. This translates into CASSLGDRGYGNTIYF.

The chain recombines TRBV2 with TRBJ1-4; 9 bases map to TRBD1. The germline CDR1 and CDR2 sequences are SNHLY and FYNNEI. This CDR3 spans 14 amino acids. The ends lost 5 bases at V and 7 bases at J; junction bases unmatched: 5. The CDR3 region is CASSLGQGVEKLFF. DNA of the CDR3: TGTGCCAGCAGTTTGGGACAGGGCGTTGAAAAACTGTTTTTT.

In its sample, this clone was seen once. This chain joins TRBV27 and TRBJ1-2; unclear D gene. The V and J ends lost 3 bases and 4 bases respectively, with 9 bases between them. This CDR3 is built from 13 residues. CDR1 and CDR2 from the germline V gene are MNHEY and SMNVEV (reference sequence). The CDR3, as DNA: TGTGCCAGCAGTTTCGTCGGGTTCTATGGCTACACCTTC. Amino acid sequence: CASSFVGFYGYTF.

In this sample, this clone turned up a few times. The chain combines TRBV14 with TRBJ2-2, with 9 bases lining up with TRBD1. The CDR3 sequence is 15 residues long. Germline trimming cut 3 bases from V and 4 bases from J; bases unmatched to any gene: 3. In germline, CDR1 is SGHDN, CDR2 FVKESK. CDR3 nucleotide sequence: TGTGCCAGCAGCCATGGGACAGGGAGCACCGGGGAGCTGTTTTTT. This sequence encodes CASSHGTGSTGELFF.

Details on this clone: A junction boundary mismatches the germline segment, possibly from a read error. This chain joins TRBV12-3 or TRBV12-4 and TRBJ1-1; maybe TRBD1 (5 bases). The CDR3 is 13 amino acids. The CDR3 spells CASSLRGNSEAFF. CDR3 sequence (DNA): TGTGCCAGCAGTTTAAGGGGAAACAGTGAAGCTTTCTTT.

This clone was found a few times. The chain has TRBV30 and TRBJ1-6, with TRBD1 identical over 9 bases. V gave up 0 bases and J gave up 10 bases; unmatched junction bases: 13. CDR1 GTSNPN and CDR2 SVGIG come from the germline V gene (reference sequence). The CDR3 has 17 amino acids. CDR3 residues: CAWSVPGTGFGRSPLHF. The CDR3, as DNA: TGTGCCTGGAGTGTACCGGGGACAGGGTTCGGAAGGTCACCCCTCCACTTT.

This chain joins TRBV2 and TRBJ2-5, with 12 bases aligning to TRBD1. CDR3 length equals 14 residues. Germline loops: CDR1 SNHLY, CDR2 FYNNEI. J gave up 4 bases and V 6 bases, and 3 bases lay outside the gene matches. The CDR3 DNA reads TGTGCCAGCAGCCGGGACAGGGGGCGAGAGACCCAGTACTTC. Translated, it gives CASSRDRGRETQYF.

CDR3 in amino acids: CAISGGSEQYF. The DNA of the CDR3 is TGTGCCATCAGCGGCGGATCCGAGCAGTACTTC. The chain employs TRBV10-3 and TRBJ2-7, with unresolved D. The length of the CDR3 is 11 residues. Deletions cut 6 bases from V and 6 bases from J, with 9 bases between. CDR1 and CDR2 (germline): ENHRY, SYGVKD.

This clone occurred once. The chain employs TRBV24-1 and TRBJ1-3; D is unresolved. Trimming took off 7 bases at V and 0 bases at J, with 6 bases between the two ends. Germline-derived CDR1 and CDR2 are KGHDR and SFDVKD. The CDR3 runs 13 residues. The CDR3 sequence is CATRESSGNTIYF. CDR3 DNA sequence: TGTGCCACCAGAGAGAGCTCTGGAAACACCATATATTTT.

This chain uses TRBV24-1 with TRBJ2-1; 7 positions match TRBD2. CDR3 length: 15 amino acids. Germline CDR1 KGHDR, CDR2 SFDVKD. J was trimmed by 0 bases and V by 4 bases; bases with no gene match: 2. CDR3 nucleotide sequence: TGTGCCACCAGTGAGGGGGGGGGCTCCTACAATGAGCAGTTCTTC. Amino acids: CATSEGGGSYNEQFF.

The CDR3 is CASSYGGQGADYEQYF. CDR3 coding DNA: TGTGCCAGCAGTTACGGGGGCCAGGGGGCCGACTACGAGCAGTACTTC. The chain couples TRBV6-6 to TRBJ2-7; the match to TRBD1 covers 8 bases. The length of the CDR3 is 16 residues. The V and J ends lost 2 bases and 3 bases, in that order; junction bases with no gene match: 9. Germline loops: CDR1 MNHNY, CDR2 SVGAGI (reference sequence).

The chain links TRBV28 to TRBJ2-5; 12 nucleotides align to TRBD1. CDR1 and CDR2 from the germline V gene are MDHEN and SYDVKM. Trimming at V came to 5 bases and at J to 5 bases, leaving 9 bases not matched to a gene. The CDR3 runs to 16 residues. The DNA of the CDR3 is TGTGCCAGCAGTGCCCCGGGACAGGGGGCTCTGGAGACCCAGTACTTC. Translating it yields CASSAPGQGALETQYF.

This chain connects TRBV28 to TRBJ1-2; D is uncertain. The CDR3 covers 14 residues. V was shortened by 6 bases and J by 1 base, with 12 bases between the two germline ends. Germline V gives CDR1 MDHEN, CDR2 SYDVKM. CDR3 DNA: TGTGCCAGCAGCCTGGCGGGGTATAACTATGGCTACACCTTC. It codes for CASSLAGYNYGYTF.

This chain connects TRBV24-1 to TRBJ2-1, with TRBD1 matching 7 bases. J gave up 4 bases and V 2 bases, and 7 bases lay outside the gene matches. Germline CDR1 reads KGHDR; CDR2 reads SFDVKD. The CDR3 covers 16 residues. CDR3 nucleotides: TGTGCCACCAGTGATTCGACCGGGACAGCATACAATGAGCAGTTCTTC. Protein: CATSDSTGTAYNEQFF.

The chain has TRBV7-3 and TRBJ1-6; TRBD1 matches at 8 bases. The CDR3 totals 14 residues. V shed 4 bases and J 7 bases; nucleotides not matched to a gene: 3. In germline, CDR1 is SGHTA, CDR2 FQGTGA. The CDR3 coding sequence is TGTGCCAGCAGCTCCGGGACAGGCAATTCACCCCTCCACTTT. Its translation is CASSSGTGNSPLHF.

There are a few counts of this clone. V and J are TRBV27 and TRBJ2-7; 13 bases align to TRBD2. Germline trimming cut 6 bases from V and 5 bases from J; bases unmatched to any gene: 19. Looked up from germline, CDR1 is MNHEY and CDR2 is SMNVEV (reference sequence). This CDR3 comprises 19 residues. Here the CDR3 reads CASRKRLAGGPATLNEQYF. DNA of the CDR3: TGTGCCAGCAGGAAAAGACTAGCGGGAGGTCCGGCGACTTTGAACGAGCAGTACTTC.

This clone turned up a few times. The gene calls are TRBV10-1 and TRBJ2-1; 9 bases line up with TRBD1. Germline values: CDR1 WNHNN, CDR2 SYGVQD (reference sequence). The CDR3 loop spans 19 amino acids. The trim removed 0 bases at V and 3 bases at J, leaving 12 bases unmatched. CDR3 sequence: CASSESPAPGTGYYNEQFF. The CDR3, as DNA: TGCGCCAGCAGTGAGTCTCCCGCGCCCGGGACAGGGTACTACAATGAGCAGTTCTTC.